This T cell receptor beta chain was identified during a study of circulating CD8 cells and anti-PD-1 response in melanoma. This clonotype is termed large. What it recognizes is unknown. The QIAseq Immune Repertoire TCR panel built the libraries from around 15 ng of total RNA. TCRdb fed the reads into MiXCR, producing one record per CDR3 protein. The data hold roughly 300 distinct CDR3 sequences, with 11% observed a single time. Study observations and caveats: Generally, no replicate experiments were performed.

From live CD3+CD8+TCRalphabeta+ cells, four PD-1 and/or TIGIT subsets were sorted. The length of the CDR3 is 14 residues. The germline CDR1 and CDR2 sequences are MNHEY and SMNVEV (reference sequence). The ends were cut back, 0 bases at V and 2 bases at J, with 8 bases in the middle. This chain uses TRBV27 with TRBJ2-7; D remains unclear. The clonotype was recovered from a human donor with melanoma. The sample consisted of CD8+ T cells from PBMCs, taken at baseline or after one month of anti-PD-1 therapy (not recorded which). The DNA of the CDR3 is TGTGCCAGCAGTTTATCGCAGCTCCCCTACGAGCAGTACTTC. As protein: CASSLSQLPYEQYF.